This T cell receptor beta chain was obtained from a study of cytomegalovirus exposure and HLA in healthy donors. V shed 4 bases and J 2 bases; nucleotides not matched to a gene: 5. Looked up from germline, CDR1 is ENHRY and CDR2 is SYGVKD. The CDR3 spans 14 residues. PCR amplification relied on 60 Vbeta primers (plus 13 Jbeta primers). Repertoires were generated with immunoSEQ multiplex PCR, while TCRdb's copy carries only in-frame clones and drops some. This table holds around 150,000 clones, roughly three quarters found once. The TCR was taken from a man aged 30 to 45 in good health and CMV-seronegative. The V call is TRBV10-3, the J call TRBJ2-7, with TRBD1 matching 7 bases. Sequenced input: PBMCs. CDR3 region: CAISGQGVPYEQYF. DNA of the CDR3: TGTGCCATCAGTGGGCAGGGGGTTCCCTACGAGCAGTACTTC.